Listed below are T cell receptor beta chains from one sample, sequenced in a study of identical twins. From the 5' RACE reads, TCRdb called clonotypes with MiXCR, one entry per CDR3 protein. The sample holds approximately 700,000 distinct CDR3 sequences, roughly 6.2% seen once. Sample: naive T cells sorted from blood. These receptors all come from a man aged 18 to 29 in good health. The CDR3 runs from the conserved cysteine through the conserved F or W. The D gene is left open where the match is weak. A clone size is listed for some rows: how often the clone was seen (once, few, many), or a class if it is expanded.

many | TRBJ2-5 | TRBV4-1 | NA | CASSQEIVRQETQYF | TGCGCCAGCAGCCAAGAGATTGTCAGGCAAGAGACCCAGTACTTC
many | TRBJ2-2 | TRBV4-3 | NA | CASSQDGLLSGELFF | TGCGCCAGCAGCCAAGATGGACTATTGTCCGGGGAGCTGTTTTTT
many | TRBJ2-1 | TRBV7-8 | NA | CASSGSSSGNEQFF | TGTGCCAGCAGCGGGAGTTCAAGTGGCAATGAGCAGTTCTTC
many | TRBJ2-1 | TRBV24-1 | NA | CATSVEFDEQFF | TGTGCCACCAGTGTGGAGTTCGATGAGCAGTTCTTC
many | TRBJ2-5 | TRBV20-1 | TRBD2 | CSAISSGRAGETQYF | TGCAGTGCTATCTCTAGCGGGAGGGCCGGAGAGACCCAGTACTTC
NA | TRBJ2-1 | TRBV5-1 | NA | CASSLAAPSEQFF | TGCGCCAGCAGCTTGGCCGCTCCTAGCGAGCAGTTCTTC
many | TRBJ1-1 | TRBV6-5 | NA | CASSHGPRTEAFF | TGTGCCAGCAGTCACGGGCCGAGAACTGAAGCTTTCTTT
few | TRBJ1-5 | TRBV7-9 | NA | CASSLDSASQHF | TGTGCCAGCAGCTTAGATAGTGCTTCCCAGCATTTT
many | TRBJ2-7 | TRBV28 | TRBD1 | CASSLTGGHEQYF | TGTGCCAGCAGTTTAACAGGGGGCCACGAGCAGTACTTC
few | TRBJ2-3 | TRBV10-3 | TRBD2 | CAISELASGNFATDTQYF | TGTGCCATCAGTGAGTTGGCTAGCGGGAATTTCGCGACAGATACGCAGTATTTT
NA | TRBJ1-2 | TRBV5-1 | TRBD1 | CASSLPQTGDGYTF | TGCGCCAGCAGCTTACCCCAAACAGGGGATGGCTACACCTTC
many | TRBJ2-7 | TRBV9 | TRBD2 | CASSGPGTSEYEQYF | TGTGCCAGCAGCGGTCCCGGGACTAGCGAGTACGAGCAGTACTTC
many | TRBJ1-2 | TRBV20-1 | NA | CSASGGKLYGYTF | TGCAGTGCTTCCGGGGGGAAATTATATGGCTACACCTTC
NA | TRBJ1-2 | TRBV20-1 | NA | CSAREQVLNYGYTF | TGCAGTGCTAGGGAACAGGTTCTTAACTATGGCTACACCTTC
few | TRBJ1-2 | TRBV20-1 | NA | CSARDPATAGYGYTF | TGCAGTGCTAGAGATCCCGCGACTGCGGGATATGGCTACACCTTC
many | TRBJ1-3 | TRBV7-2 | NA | CASSSRGRDGYTIYF | TGTGCCAGCAGCTCCCGTGGGCGAGACGGATACACCATATATTTT
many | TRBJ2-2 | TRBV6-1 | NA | CASRGGPLGGELFF | TGTGCCAGCAGGGGCGGACCCTTGGGCGGGGAGCTGTTTTTT
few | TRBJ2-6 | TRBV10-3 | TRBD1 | CAIPTSRGQGSSGANVLTF | TGTGCCATTCCTACCTCTCGGGGACAGGGGTCCTCTGGGGCCAACGTCCTGACTTTC
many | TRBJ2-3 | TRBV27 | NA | CASSLSLDRRGTQYF | TGTGCCAGCAGTTTATCGTTGGACAGACGGGGCACGCAGTATTTT
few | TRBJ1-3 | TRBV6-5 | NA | CASSYSAGLSSGNTIYF | TGTGCCAGCAGTTACTCCGCAGGACTAAGCTCTGGAAACACCATATATTTT
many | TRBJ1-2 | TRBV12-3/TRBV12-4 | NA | CASSLRPDYGYTF | TGTGCCAGCAGTTTACGACCGGATTATGGCTACACCTTC
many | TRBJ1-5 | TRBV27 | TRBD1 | CASSSITGVGPHQPQHF | TGTGCCAGCAGTTCGATAACAGGGGTTGGCCCTCATCAGCCCCAGCATTTT
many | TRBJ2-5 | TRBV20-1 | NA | CSARHGETQYF | TGCAGTGCTAGACACGGAGAGACCCAGTACTTC
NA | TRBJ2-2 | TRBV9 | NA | CASSVPQGRRDTGELFF | TGTGCCAGCAGCGTCCCCCAAGGGAGGAGGGACACCGGGGAGCTGTTTTTT
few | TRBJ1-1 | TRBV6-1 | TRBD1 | CASRPQGAHTEAFF | TGTGCCAGCAGACCCCAGGGGGCTCACACTGAAGCTTTCTTT
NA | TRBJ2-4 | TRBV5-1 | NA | CASSLAILGVADIQYF | TGCGCCAGCAGCTTGGCCATTTTGGGAGTTGCGGACATTCAGTACTTC
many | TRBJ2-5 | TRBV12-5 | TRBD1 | CASGLEEGALFGTQYF | TGTGCTAGTGGTTTGGAAGAGGGGGCGCTTTTTGGGACCCAGTACTTC
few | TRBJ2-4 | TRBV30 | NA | CAWSVKNIQYF | TGTGCCTGGAGTGTAAAGAACATTCAGTACTTC
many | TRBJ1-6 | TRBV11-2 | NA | CASSLFRDKGYNSPLHF | TGTGCCAGCAGCTTATTCAGGGACAAGGGATATAATTCACCCCTCCACTTT
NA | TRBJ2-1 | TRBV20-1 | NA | CSAPKGSSYNEQFF | TGCAGTGCCCCAAAGGGGAGCTCCTACAATGAGCAGTTCTTC
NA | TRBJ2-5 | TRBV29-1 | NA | CSVPGVETQYF | TGCAGCGTTCCGGGGGTCGAGACCCAGTACTTC
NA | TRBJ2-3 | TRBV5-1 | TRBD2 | CASSLAVTGAAGLAKDTQYF | TGCGCCAGCAGCTTGGCTGTTACAGGGGCAGCGGGACTAGCTAAGGATACGCAGTATTTT
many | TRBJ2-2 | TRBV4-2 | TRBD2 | CASSQGGSLGTGELFF | TGTGCCAGCAGCCAAGGCGGGAGTCTCGGCACCGGGGAGCTGTTTTTT
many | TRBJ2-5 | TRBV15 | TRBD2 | CATSGRGGMETQYF | TGTGCCACCAGCGGGAGGGGTGGTATGGAGACCCAGTACTTC
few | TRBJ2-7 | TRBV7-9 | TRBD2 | CASSLPRLAGGYEQYF | TGTGCCAGCAGCCTCCCGAGACTAGCGGGAGGCTACGAGCAGTACTTC
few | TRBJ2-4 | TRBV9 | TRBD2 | CASSEGLAVNIQYF | TGTGCCAGCAGCGAGGGACTAGCGGTCAACATTCAGTACTTC
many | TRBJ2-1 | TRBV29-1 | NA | CSVESPWGGDNSYNEQFF | TGCAGCGTTGAATCCCCTTGGGGAGGGGACAACTCCTACAATGAGCAGTTCTTC
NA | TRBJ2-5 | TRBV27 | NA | CASSWARGGSDVQETQYF | TGTGCCAGCAGTTGGGCGAGGGGGGGGTCAGACGTGCAAGAGACCCAGTACTTC
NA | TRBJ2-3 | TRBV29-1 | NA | CSVFRRGADTQYF | TGCAGCGTCTTTCGGAGAGGGGCAGATACGCAGTATTTT
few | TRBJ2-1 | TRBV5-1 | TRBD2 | CASSLGTSGSDEQFF | TGCGCCAGCAGCTTGGGGACTAGCGGGAGCGATGAGCAGTTCTTC
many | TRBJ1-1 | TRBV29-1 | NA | CSVDYMGWAFF | TGCAGCGTTGACTATATGGGTTGGGCTTTCTTT
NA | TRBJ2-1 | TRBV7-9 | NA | CASSLSAVPYNEQFF | TGTGCCAGCAGCTTATCGGCGGTCCCCTACAATGAGCAGTTCTTC
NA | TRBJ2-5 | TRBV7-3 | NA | CASSLGGWETQYF | TGTGCCAGCAGCTTAGGAGGTTGGGAGACCCAGTACTTC
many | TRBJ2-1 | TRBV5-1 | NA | CASSFVGGDYNEQFF | TGCGCCAGCAGCTTTGTCGGCGGGGATTACAATGAGCAGTTCTTC
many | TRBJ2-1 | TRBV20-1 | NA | CSARDRGAGQFF | TGCAGTGCTAGAGATCGGGGGGCGGGGCAGTTCTTC
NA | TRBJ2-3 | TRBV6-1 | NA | CASSEMATDTQYF | TGTGCCAGCAGTGAAATGGCGACAGATACGCAGTATTTT
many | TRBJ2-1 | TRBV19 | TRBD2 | CATLAGGSTYNEQFF | TGTGCCACCCTAGCGGGAGGGTCGACCTACAATGAGCAGTTCTTC
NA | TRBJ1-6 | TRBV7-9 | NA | CASSLEGGPLHF | TGTGCCAGCAGCTTAGAGGGGGGCCCCCTCCACTTT
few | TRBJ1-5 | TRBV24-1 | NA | CATSGSLNQPQHF | TGTGCCACCAGCGGGAGTCTCAATCAGCCCCAGCATTTT
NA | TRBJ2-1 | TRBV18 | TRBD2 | CASSPVSLAGREEQFF | TGTGCCAGCTCACCAGTCTCCCTAGCGGGGAGGGAGGAGCAGTTCTTC
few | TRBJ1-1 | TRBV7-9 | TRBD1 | CASSPSDRRNTEAFF | TGTGCCAGCAGCCCCTCGGACAGGAGGAACACTGAAGCTTTCTTT
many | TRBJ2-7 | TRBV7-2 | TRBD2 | CASTLRSGLRSYEQYF | TGTGCCAGCACCCTACGGTCGGGACTACGGAGCTACGAGCAGTACTTC
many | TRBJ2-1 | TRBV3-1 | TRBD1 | CASSQRGLYNEQFF | TGTGCCAGCAGCCAAAGGGGGCTCTACAATGAGCAGTTCTTC